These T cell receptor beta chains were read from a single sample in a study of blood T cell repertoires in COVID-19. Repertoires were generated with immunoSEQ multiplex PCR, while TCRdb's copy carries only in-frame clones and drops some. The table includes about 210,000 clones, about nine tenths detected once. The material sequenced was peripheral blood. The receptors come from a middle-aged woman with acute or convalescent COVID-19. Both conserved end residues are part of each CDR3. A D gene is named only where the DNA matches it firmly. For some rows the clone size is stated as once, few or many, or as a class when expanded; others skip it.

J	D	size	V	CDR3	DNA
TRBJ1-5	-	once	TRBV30	CAWSTQAWSNQPQHF	TGTGCCTGGAGTACTCAGGCCTGGAGCAATCAGCCCCAGCATTTT
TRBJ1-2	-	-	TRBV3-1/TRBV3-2	CASSQEGHNYGYTF	TGTGCCAGCAGCCAAGAAGGACATAACTATGGCTACACCTTC
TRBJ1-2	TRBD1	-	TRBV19	CASSDQGDYGYTF	TGTGCCAGTAGTGACCAGGGGGACTATGGCTACACCTTC
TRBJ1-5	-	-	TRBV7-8	CASSLSSQSNQPQHF	TGTGCCAGCAGCTTATCGTCACAGAGCAATCAGCCCCAGCATTTT
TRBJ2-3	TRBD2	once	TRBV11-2	CASSLVGLAANTQYF	TGTGCCAGCAGCTTAGTAGGACTAGCGGCAAATACGCAGTATTTT
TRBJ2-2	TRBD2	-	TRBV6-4	CASSDPSGGNTGELFF	TGTGCCAGCAGTGACCCGAGCGGGGGAAACACCGGGGAGCTGTTTTTT
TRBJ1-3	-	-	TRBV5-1	CASSLAGSASGNTIYF	TGCGCCAGCAGCTTGGCGGGTTCGGCGTCTGGAAACACCATATATTTT
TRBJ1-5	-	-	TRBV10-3	CAISESTLSNQPQHF	TGTGCCATCAGTGAGTCGACTTTAAGCAATCAGCCCCAGCATTTT
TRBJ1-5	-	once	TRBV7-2	CASSSLGGVQPQHF	TGTGCCAGCAGCTCGTTAGGGGGAGTCCAGCCCCAGCATTTT
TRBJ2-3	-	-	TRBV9	CASSGHTDTQYF	TGTGCCAGCAGCGGACACACAGATACGCAGTATTTT
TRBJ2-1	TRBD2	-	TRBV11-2	CASSLGRASGAYNEQFF	TGTGCCAGCAGCTTAGGGCGGGCTAGCGGGGCCTACAATGAGCAGTTCTTC
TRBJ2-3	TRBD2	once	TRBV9	CASTERGGWGTDTQYF	TGTGCCAGCACCGAGCGGGGGGGATGGGGCACAGATACGCAGTATTTT
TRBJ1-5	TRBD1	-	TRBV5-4	CASSSDRSNQPQHF	TGTGCCAGCAGCTCGGACAGGAGCAATCAGCCCCAGCATTTT
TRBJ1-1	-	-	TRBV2	CAHEGVNTEAFF	TGTGCCCACGAAGGGGTGAACACTGAAGCTTTCTTT
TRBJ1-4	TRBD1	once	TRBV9	CASSASGGDSEKLFF	TGTGCCAGCAGCGCCTCAGGGGGAGACAGTGAAAAACTGTTTTTT
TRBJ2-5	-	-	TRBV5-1	CASSLALGPAEVGQETQYF	TGCGCCAGCAGCTTGGCACTAGGTCCCGCTGAGGTCGGCCAAGAGACCCAGTACTTC
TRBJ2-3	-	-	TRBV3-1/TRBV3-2	CASSLNLGARADTQYF	TGTGCCAGCAGCCTAAATCTGGGGGCGCGGGCAGATACGCAGTATTTT
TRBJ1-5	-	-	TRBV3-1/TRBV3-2	CASSQDRGSNQPQHF	TGTGCCAGCAGCCAAGATCGGGGTAGCAATCAGCCCCAGCATTTT
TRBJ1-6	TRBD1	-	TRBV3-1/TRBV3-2	CASSRGQNNNSPLHF	TGTGCCAGCAGCCGGGGACAGAATAATAATTCACCCCTCCACTTT
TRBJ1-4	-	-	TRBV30	CAWSTGDATNEKLFF	TGTGCCTGGAGTACGGGGGATGCAACTAATGAAAAACTGTTTTTT
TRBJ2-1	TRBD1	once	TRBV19	CASTSRTGSSYNEQFF	TGTGCCAGTACCTCCCGGACAGGGTCATCCTACAATGAGCAGTTCTTC
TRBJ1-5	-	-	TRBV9	CASSVGGVNQPQHF	TGTGCCAGCAGCGTCGGAGGGGTAAATCAGCCCCAGCATTTT
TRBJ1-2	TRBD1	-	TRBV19	CASSTSIRQGGYTF	TGTGCCAGTAGTACTTCCATCAGACAGGGTGGCTACACCTTC
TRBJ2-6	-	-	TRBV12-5	CASGPGEHGANVLTF	TGTGCTAGTGGTCCAGGGGAACATGGGGCCAACGTCCTGACTTTC
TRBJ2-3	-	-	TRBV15	CATSRGSQAEDTQYF	TGTGCCACCAGCAGAGGGTCGCAGGCAGAAGATACGCAGTATTTT
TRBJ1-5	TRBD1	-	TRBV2	CASSPGQGFQPQHF	TGTGCCAGCAGTCCGGGACAGGGTTTTCAGCCCCAGCATTTT
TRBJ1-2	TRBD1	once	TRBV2	CASSIYRGPSHRGGYTF	TGTGCCAGCAGTATTTACAGGGGGCCATCCCACCGGGGTGGCTACACCTTC
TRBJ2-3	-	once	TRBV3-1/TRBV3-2	CASSQGGRWTDTQYF	TGTGCCAGCAGCCAGGGGGGGCGGTGGACAGATACGCAGTATTTT
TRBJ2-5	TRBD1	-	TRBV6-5	CASTLQGAQYF	TGTGCCAGCACCCTACAGGGGGCCCAGTACTTC
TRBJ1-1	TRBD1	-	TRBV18	CASSPGQGAEAFF	TGTGCCAGCTCACCCGGACAGGGGGCAGAAGCTTTCTTT
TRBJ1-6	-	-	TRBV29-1	CSALTGSGGTLHF	TGCAGCGCCTTGACAGGCTCGGGGGGGACCCTCCACTTT
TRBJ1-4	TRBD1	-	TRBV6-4	CASTRRYRGLTGNEKLFF	TGTGCCAGCACCCGACGGTATAGGGGGCTGACTGGTAATGAAAAACTGTTTTTT
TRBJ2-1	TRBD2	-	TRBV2	CASSGTSNEQFF	TGTGCCAGCAGTGGGACTAGCAATGAGCAGTTCTTC
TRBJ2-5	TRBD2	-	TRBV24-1	CATSGGGLADQETQYF	TGTGCCACCAGTGGTGGGGGACTAGCGGACCAAGAGACCCAGTACTTC
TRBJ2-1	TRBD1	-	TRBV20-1	CSASLGQGNEQFF	TGCAGTGCTAGTTTAGGACAGGGCAATGAGCAGTTCTTC
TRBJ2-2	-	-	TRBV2	CASMEVQGFAGELFF	TGTGCCAGCATGGAGGTACAGGGATTCGCCGGGGAGCTGTTTTTT
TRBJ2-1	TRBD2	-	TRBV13	CASSAPGLRYNEQFF	TGTGCCAGCAGCGCACCGGGACTACGCTACAATGAGCAGTTCTTC
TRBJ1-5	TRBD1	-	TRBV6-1	CASSAYGTGNQPQHF	TGTGCCAGCAGTGCCTACGGGACAGGGAATCAGCCCCAGCATTTT
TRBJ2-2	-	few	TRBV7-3	CASSPQGAQNTGELFF	TGTGCCAGCAGCCCTCAGGGTGCTCAGAACACCGGGGAGCTGTTTTTT
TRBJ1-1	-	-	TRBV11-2	CASIPLGGTEAFF	TGTGCCAGCATCCCTCTCGGGGGGACAGAAGCTTTCTTT
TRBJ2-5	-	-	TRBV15	CATSKISGLEETQYF	TGTGCCACCAGCAAGATCTCAGGGTTGGAAGAGACCCAGTACTTC
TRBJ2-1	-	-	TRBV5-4	CASSLVASYNEQFF	TGTGCCAGCAGCTTGGTGGCCTCCTACAATGAGCAGTTCTTC
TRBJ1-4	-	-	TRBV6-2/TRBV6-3	CASSYAGERYSNEKLFF	TGTGCCAGCAGTTACGCGGGTGAGCGGTATTCTAATGAAAAACTGTTTTTT
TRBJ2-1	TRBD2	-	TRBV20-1	CSASELAGILGNEQFF	TGCAGTGCTAGTGAACTAGCGGGGATCTTAGGGAATGAGCAGTTCTTC
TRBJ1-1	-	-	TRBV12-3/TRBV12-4	CASGSGGTEAFF	TGTGCCAGCGGCAGTGGGGGGACTGAAGCTTTCTTT
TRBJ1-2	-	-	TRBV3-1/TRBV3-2	CASSQRSYGYTF	TGTGCCAGCAGCCAGAGGAGCTATGGCTACACCTTC
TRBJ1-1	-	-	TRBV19	CASSAYTTEAFF	TGTGCCAGTAGTGCCTATACCACTGAAGCTTTCTTT
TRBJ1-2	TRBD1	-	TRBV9	CASSPPANEQGSYGYTF	TGTGCCAGCAGCCCCCCCGCGAACGAACAGGGGAGCTATGGCTACACCTTC
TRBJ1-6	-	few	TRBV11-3	CASSLAGALDSPLHF	TGTGCCAGCAGCTTAGCTGGGGCTTTGGATTCACCCCTCCACTTT
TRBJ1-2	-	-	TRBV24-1	CATSDNHTPLHGYTF	TGTGCCACCAGTGACAACCATACCCCCCTACATGGCTACACCTTC
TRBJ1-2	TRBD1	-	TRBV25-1	CASSEPGQGIRGYTF	TGTGCCAGCAGTGAACCGGGACAGGGAATCCGTGGCTACACCTTC
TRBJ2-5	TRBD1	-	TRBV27	CASSKKGQQETQYF	TGTGCCAGCAGTAAAAAGGGACAGCAAGAGACCCAGTACTTC
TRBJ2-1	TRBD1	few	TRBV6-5	CASRRTGSHYEQFF	TGTGCCAGCAGGCGGACAGGGAGTCATTATGAGCAGTTCTTC
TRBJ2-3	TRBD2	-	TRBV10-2	CASSPRTSGGPDTQYF	TGCGCCAGCAGTCCGAGGACTAGCGGGGGGCCAGATACGCAGTATTTT
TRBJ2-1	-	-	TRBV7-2	CASSLAPLGEAYNEQFF	TGTGCCAGCAGCTTAGCCCCGCTCGGGGAAGCCTACAATGAGCAGTTCTTC